Presented here are 15 T cell receptor beta chains from one specimen sequenced in a study of cytomegalovirus exposure and HLA in healthy donors. This PCR relied on a set of 60 Vbeta primers and 13 Jbeta primers. Here immunoSEQ multiplex PCR was the method, and the copy in TCRdb shows in-frame clones only, minus some. Among about 190,000 clones listed, roughly 77% were seen once. The sample taken for sequencing was PBMCs. The receptor set was obtained from a woman aged 45 to 65 in good health and CMV-seronegative.

The chain employs TRBV9 and TRBJ1-1; maybe TRBD1 (6 bases). Germline CDR1 reads SGDLS; CDR2 reads YYNGEE. The CDR3 runs 14 residues. Trimming shortened V by 2 bases and J by 1 base, and 9 bases separated the two germline ends. In nucleotides, the CDR3 is TGTGCCAGCAGCGTCGTACAGGGGAACACTGAAGCTTTCTTT. This codes for CASSVVQGNTEAFF.

The V gene is TRBV6-6, the J gene TRBJ2-1, with 7 nucleotides matching TRBD1. Germline lookup yields CDR1 MNHNY and CDR2 SVGAGI (reference sequence). J gave up 3 bases and V 4 bases, and 6 bases lay outside the gene matches. The CDR3 totals 15 residues. The CDR3 reads CASSSGTANYNEQFF. CDR3 DNA sequence: TGTGCCAGCAGTTCCGGGACAGCTAACTACAATGAGCAGTTCTTC.

The chain recombines TRBV28 with TRBJ2-5, with D maybe TRBD1 (6 bases). From germline, CDR1 is MDHEN and CDR2 SYDVKM. The length of the CDR3 is 16 residues. V was clipped by 2 bases and J by 2 bases, with 15 bases between them. CDR3 bases: TGTGCCAGCAGTTTAAACCCAGGGGCCCTGCAAGAGACCCAGTACTTC. It is translated as CASSLNPGALQETQYF.

This clone was recorded at least ten times. The chain links TRBV27 to TRBJ1-1; 8 nucleotides line up with TRBD1. V lost 6 bases and J lost 6; bases outside the gene matches: 12. This CDR3 comprises 15 residues. Per the germline V gene, CDR1 is MNHEY and CDR2 is SMNVEV (reference sequence). CDR3 nucleotide sequence: TGTGCCAGCAGGGACCCACAGGGGGGAGTGCCTGAAGCTTTCTTT. It is translated as CASRDPQGGVPEAFF.

This clone came up once. It is likely a read error, because the conserved phenylalanine at the end of the CDR3 is missing. V is TRBV6-5 and J is TRBJ1-2, with 7 bases matching TRBD1. In germline, CDR1 is MNHEY, CDR2 SVGAGI. V was clipped by 4 bases and J by 2 bases; unmatched bases: 7. The CDR3 has 15 amino acids. The CDR3 loop reads CASSSGQSLNYGYTL. CDR3 DNA sequence: TGTGCCAGCAGTTCGGGACAGAGCCTAAACTATGGCTACACCCTC.

This clone was observed a handful of times. This chain links TRBV15 with TRBJ1-2, with unresolved D. Germline V gives CDR1 LNHNV, CDR2 YYDKDF (reference sequence). The V and J ends lost 1 base and 4 bases respectively, with 10 bases between them. The CDR3 is made up of 14 amino acids. CDR3 in DNA: TGTGCCACCAGCAGAGGAGGTTTATTCTATGGCTACACCTTC. Encoded protein: CATSRGGLFYGYTF.

V gene TRBV11-2 combines with J gene TRBJ1-5; D is undetermined. CDR3 length equals 13 residues. Germline loops: CDR1 SGHAT, CDR2 FQNNGV. Trimming took 1 base from V and 4 from J, leaving 5 bases between them. The CDR3 nucleotides are TGTGCCAGCAGCTTAGTGAGAAATCAGCCCCAGCATTTT. Translating gives CASSLVRNQPQHF.

The rearrangement joins TRBV2 to TRBJ1-1; D not resolved. The CDR3 totals 13 residues. V shed 0 bases and J shed 1 base, with 3 bases lying between them. Germline V gene lookup returns CDR1 SNHLY and CDR2 FYNNEI. The CDR3 is CASSEASNTEAFF. The CDR3 DNA is TGTGCCAGCAGTGAAGCCTCGAACACTGAAGCTTTCTTT.

The chain is built from TRBV6-5 and TRBJ1-3, with D possibly being TRBD1 (6 bases). Deletions cut 7 bases from V and 0 bases from J, with 13 bases between. Germline V gene sequence: CDR1 MNHEY, CDR2 SVGAGI. The length of the CDR3 is 15 residues. For the CDR3, the DNA is TGTGCCAGCAACTCACAGGGTCTCTCTGGAAACACCATATATTTT. Its protein is CASNSQGLSGNTIYF.

Regarding this clone: Germline is not matched at one junction end, which may reflect a read error. The chain recombines TRBV7-9 with TRBJ1-1; 7 bases are shared with TRBD1. Germline lookup yields CDR1 SEHNR and CDR2 FQNEAQ (reference sequence). The CDR3 loop spans 16 amino acids. This CDR3 reads CSSIPGQTMGGTEAFF. The CDR3 DNA follows: TGTTCCAGCATACCGGGACAGACCATGGGGGGCACTGAAGCTTTCTTT. Together with reference TRBV7-9 and TRBJ1-1, the CDR3 gives the full variable domain: DTGVSQNPRHKITKRGQNVTFRCDPISEHNRLYWYRQTLGQGPEFLTYFQNEAQLEKSRLLSDRFSAERPKGSFSTLEIQRTEQGDSAMYLCSSIPGQTMGGTEAFFGQGTRLTVV.

The chain is built from TRBV10-2 and TRBJ2-7, with D unresolved. Trimming cost V 6 bases and J 1 base, with 7 bases left between them. Germline assignment: CDR1 WSHSY and CDR2 SAAADI. The CDR3 totals 12 residues. This CDR3 is CASRSISYEQYF. CDR3 sequence (DNA): TGCGCCAGCAGGTCCATTTCCTACGAGCAGTACTTC.

V is TRBV5-1 and J is TRBJ1-5; D gene ambiguous. V was cut by 2 bases and J by 7 bases, with 13 bases left in between. CDR1 and CDR2 from the germline V gene are SGHRS and YFSETQ. CDR3 length: 14 residues. CDR3 DNA sequence: TGCGCCAGCAGCTTAGACGGGTCGCAACAGCCCCAGCATTTT. This gives the protein CASSLDGSQQPQHF.

V gene TRBV7-3 combines with J gene TRBJ1-6, with TRBD1 as a possible D gene (6 bases). V lost 5 bases and J lost 9, with 11 bases in between. The germline CDR1 and CDR2 sequences are SGHTA and FQGTGA. The length of the CDR3 is 13 residues. Here the CDR3 reads CASSQGGVSPLHF. The CDR3 DNA reads TGTGCCAGCAGCCAAGGGGGGGTTTCACCCCTCCACTTT.

This chain joins TRBV4-2 and TRBJ2-4; 12 bases align to TRBD2. The CDR3 extends over 19 amino acids. V lost 0 bases and J lost 2; bases outside the gene matches: 8. CDR1 is LGHNA, CDR2 YNFKEQ, per germline. CDR3 region: CASSQELLAGGLTKNIQYF. As DNA, the CDR3 is TGTGCCAGCAGCCAAGAGCTACTAGCGGGAGGTTTGACCAAAAACATTCAGTACTTC.

V usage is TRBV6-5 and J usage is TRBJ2-5, with D possibly TRBD2 on 8 matching bases. Germline values: CDR1 MNHEY, CDR2 SVGAGI. V was pared by 6 bases and J by 3 bases, with 17 bases between. The CDR3 consists of 15 residues. The CDR3 coding sequence is TGTGCCAGCAGCCCGTACAGGGGACTAGAAGAGACCCAGTACTTC. This gives the protein CASSPYRGLEETQYF.